The sample holds a few counts of the clone carrying this T cell receptor beta chain. The antigen is undetermined. The data derive from a study of T cell repertoires in cytomegalovirus infection. Overall study: The study used recently identified HLA-C-restricted and well-studied HLA-B-restricted CMV epitopes. CMV infection together with matching HLA type was indicated by public TCR beta signatures.

The CDR3 length is 14 residues. V lost 4 bases to trimming and J lost 3 bases; unmatched junction nucleotides: 4. Germline V gene data show CDR1 as LGHNA and CDR2 as YNFKEQ. Overall study findings and caveats: Based on cumulative public TCR beta family frequency, carriers of CMV plus the relevant HLA were identified. Within the response measured ex vivo, HLA-C-restricted CMV-specific TCR beta clonotypes were dominant.

MiXCR, run by TCRdb on the reads, gives a single entry per CDR3 protein. The sample lists 400,000 to 600,000 distinct CDR3 sequences; 40% to 50% were seen once. This clonotype was obtained from a human donor in good health (CMV status not recorded). Some clones in this sample may be carry-over from other donors' samples. The starting material was cultured PBMCs, obtained from culture after CMV antigen stimulation. The rearrangement joins TRBV4-2 to TRBJ2-5; TRBD1 aligns across 8 bases. CDR3 protein: CASSLLQGEETQYF. In DNA, the CDR3 is TGTGCCAGCAGCCTCCTACAGGGGGAAGAGACCCAGTACTTC.